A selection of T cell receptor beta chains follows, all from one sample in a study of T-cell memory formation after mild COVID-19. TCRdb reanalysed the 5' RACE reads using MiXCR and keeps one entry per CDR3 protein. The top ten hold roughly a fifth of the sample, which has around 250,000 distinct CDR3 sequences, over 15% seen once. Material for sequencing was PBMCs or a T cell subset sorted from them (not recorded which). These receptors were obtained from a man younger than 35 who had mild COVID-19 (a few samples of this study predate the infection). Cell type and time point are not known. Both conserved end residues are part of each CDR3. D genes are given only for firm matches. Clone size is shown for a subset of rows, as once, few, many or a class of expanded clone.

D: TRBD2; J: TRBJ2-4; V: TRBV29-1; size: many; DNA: TGCAGCGTGCAAGGACTAGCGGGGTCCAAAAACATTCAGTACTTC; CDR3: CSVQGLAGSKNIQYF
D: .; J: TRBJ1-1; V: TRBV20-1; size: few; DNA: TGCAGTGTTAGGGTGAACACTGAAGCTTTCTTT; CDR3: CSVRVNTEAFF
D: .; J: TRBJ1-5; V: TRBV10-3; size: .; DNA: TGTGCCATCCATAACAGTTCAAATCAGCCCCAGCATTTT; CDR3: CAIHNSSNQPQHF
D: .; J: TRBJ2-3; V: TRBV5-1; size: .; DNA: TGCGCCAGCAGCGATCAACTAGCAGATACGCAGTATTTT; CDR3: CASSDQLADTQYF
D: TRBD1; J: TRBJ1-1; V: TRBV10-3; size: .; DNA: TGTGCCATCAGCGACAGGGGTGTGAACACTGAAGCTTTCTTT; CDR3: CAISDRGVNTEAFF
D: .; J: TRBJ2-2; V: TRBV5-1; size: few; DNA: TGCGCCAGCTCGGCCCCCGGGGAGCTGTTTTTT; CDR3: CASSAPGELFF
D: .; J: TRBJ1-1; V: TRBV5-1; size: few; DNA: TGCGCCAGCAGCTCGAGGGTGTACGGAAGCTTGAACACTGAAGCTTTCTTT; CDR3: CASSSRVYGSLNTEAFF
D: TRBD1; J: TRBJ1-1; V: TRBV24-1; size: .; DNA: TGTGCCACCAGTGATTCAAGGGGGCCCACTGAAGCTTTCTTT; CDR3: CATSDSRGPTEAFF
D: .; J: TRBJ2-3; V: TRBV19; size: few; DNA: TGTGCCAGTAGTATGAGCCTGTTCACAGATACGCAGTATTTT; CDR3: CASSMSLFTDTQYF
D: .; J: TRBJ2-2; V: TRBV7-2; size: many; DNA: TGTGCCAGCAGCTTCGGGGCGAACACCGGGGAGCTGTTTTTT; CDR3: CASSFGANTGELFF
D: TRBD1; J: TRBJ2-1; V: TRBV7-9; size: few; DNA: TGTGCCAGCAGCTTCCCGGACAGGGGGCAGTACAATGAGCAGTTCTTC; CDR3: CASSFPDRGQYNEQFF
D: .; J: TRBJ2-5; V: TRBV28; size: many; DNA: TGTGCCAGCAGCTCCGGGACACAGGAGACCCAGTACTTC; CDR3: CASSSGTQETQYF
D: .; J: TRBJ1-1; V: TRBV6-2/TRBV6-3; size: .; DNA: TGTGCCAGCAGAAGGTTGGGGATCCACGGGGAAGCTTTCTTT; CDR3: CASRRLGIHGEAFF
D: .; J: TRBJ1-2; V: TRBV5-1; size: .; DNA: TGCGCCAGCAGCTTGGTAGGAGTGGACTATGGCTACACCTTC; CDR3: CASSLVGVDYGYTF
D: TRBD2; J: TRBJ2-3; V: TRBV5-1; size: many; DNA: TGCGCCAGCAGCCCGGGACTAGCGGGGAACACAGATACGCAGTATTTT; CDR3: CASSPGLAGNTDTQYF
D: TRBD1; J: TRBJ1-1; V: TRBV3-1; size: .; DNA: TGTGCCAGCAGCCAGGTGGGACAGGGGGAAACTGAAGCTTTCTTT; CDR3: CASSQVGQGETEAFF
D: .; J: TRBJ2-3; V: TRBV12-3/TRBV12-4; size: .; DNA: TGTGCCAGCAGCCGCAGCGGGACACGCGGCGATACGCAGTATTTT; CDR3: CASSRSGTRGDTQYF
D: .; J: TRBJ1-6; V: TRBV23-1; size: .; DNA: TGCGCCAGCAGTCAATCGTGGGTCCGCCAGAAAGGTCTTGCTAATTCACCCCTCCACTTT; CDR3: CASSQSWVRQKGLANSPLHF
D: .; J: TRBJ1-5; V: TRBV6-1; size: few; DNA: TGTGCCAGCAGTGGTTTGGACTCTCCGAATCAGCCCCAGCATTTT; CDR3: CASSGLDSPNQPQHF
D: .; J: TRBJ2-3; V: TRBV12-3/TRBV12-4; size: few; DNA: TGTGCCAGCAGTCCCCGAAACACAGATACGCAGTATTTT; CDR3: CASSPRNTDTQYF
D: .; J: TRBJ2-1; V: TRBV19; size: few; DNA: TGTGCCAGTAGTATAGACGGGGGAGGTTTGAATGAGCAGTTCTTC; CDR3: CASSIDGGGLNEQFF
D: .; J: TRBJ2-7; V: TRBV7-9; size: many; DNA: TGTGCCAGCAGCTATCAGCTGGGGTACTACGAGCAGTACTTC; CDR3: CASSYQLGYYEQYF
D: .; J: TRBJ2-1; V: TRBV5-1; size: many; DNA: TGCGCCAGCAGCACAGGACTATCCAATCAGCAGTTCTTC; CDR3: CASSTGLSNQQFF
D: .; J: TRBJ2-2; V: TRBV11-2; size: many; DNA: TGTGCCAGCAGCCCGACTAGAGCCGGGGAGCTGTTTTTT; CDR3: CASSPTRAGELFF
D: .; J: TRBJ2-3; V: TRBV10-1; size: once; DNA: TGCGCCAGCAGTGATGTGGGGTCCCCAGATACGCAGTATTTT; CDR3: CASSDVGSPDTQYF
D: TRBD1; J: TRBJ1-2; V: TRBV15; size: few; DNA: TGTGCCACCAGCAGGACAGGGGGGAACTATGGCTACACCTTC; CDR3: CATSRTGGNYGYTF
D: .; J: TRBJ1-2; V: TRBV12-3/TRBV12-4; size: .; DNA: TGTGCCAGCCGTTCAGGTGGCTACACCTTC; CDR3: CASRSGGYTF
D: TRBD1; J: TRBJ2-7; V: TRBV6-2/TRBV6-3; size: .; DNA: TGTGCCAGCAGTGATGGATTTACAGGGGGCTACGAGCAGTACTTC; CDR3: CASSDGFTGGYEQYF
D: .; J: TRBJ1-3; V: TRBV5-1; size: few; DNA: TGCGCCAGCAGCTTGGAGTGGTTAAGCTCTGGAAACACCATATATTTT; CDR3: CASSLEWLSSGNTIYF
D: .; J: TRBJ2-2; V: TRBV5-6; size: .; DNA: TGTGCCAGCAGCTCACTAGCTTCGAACACCGGGGAGCTGTTTTTT; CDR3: CASSSLASNTGELFF
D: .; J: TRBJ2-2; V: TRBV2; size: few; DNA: TGTGCCACCTCGAGGGACCTGGCCGGGGAGCTGTTTTTT; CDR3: CATSRDLAGELFF
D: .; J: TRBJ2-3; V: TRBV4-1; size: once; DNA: TGCGCCAGCAGCCAAGATCCCGGCAGGGTCGGATCAGATACGCAGTATTTT; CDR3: CASSQDPGRVGSDTQYF
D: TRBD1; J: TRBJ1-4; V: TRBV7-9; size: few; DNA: TGTGCCAGCAGCTTAAGTAACAGGGGGCCTGAAAAACTGTTTTTT; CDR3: CASSLSNRGPEKLFF
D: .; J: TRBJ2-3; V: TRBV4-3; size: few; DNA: TGCGCCAGCAGCCGAGATGGCCGTATAGACGCCGTTTTT; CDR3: CASSRDGRIDAVF
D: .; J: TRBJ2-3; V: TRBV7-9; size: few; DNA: TGTGCCAGCAGCGCTAGAGTCCTCCGACTAGTAAAATCGACAGATACGCAGTATTTT; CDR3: CASSARVLRLVKSTDTQYF
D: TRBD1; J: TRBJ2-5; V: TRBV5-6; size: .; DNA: TGTGCCAGCAGCCACACAGGACAGGGCGGCGAGACCCAGTACTTC; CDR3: CASSHTGQGGETQYF
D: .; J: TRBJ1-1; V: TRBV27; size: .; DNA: TGTGCCAGCAGTTACAATCGGGACACTGAAGCTTTCTTT; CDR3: CASSYNRDTEAFF
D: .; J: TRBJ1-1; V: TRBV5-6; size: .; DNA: TGTGCCAGCAGCTTGAGAGACGGTGATGCTTTCTTT; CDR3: CASSLRDGDAFF
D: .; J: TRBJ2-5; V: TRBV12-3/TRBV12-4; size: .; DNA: TGTGCCAGCAGTACCTCCGGGACTTCCTCCTTC; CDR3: CASSTSGTSSF
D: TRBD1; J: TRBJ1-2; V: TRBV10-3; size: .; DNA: TGTGCCATCAGTGAAGTCGCGACAGGGAGATTGGATGGCTACACCTTC; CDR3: CAISEVATGRLDGYTF
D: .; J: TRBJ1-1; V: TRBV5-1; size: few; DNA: TGCGCCAGCAGCTTACAGCCGCGGGGGCTGGGGGGCGCCGTATCTGAAGCTTTCTTT; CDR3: CASSLQPRGLGGAVSEAFF
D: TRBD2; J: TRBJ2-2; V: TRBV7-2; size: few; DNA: TGTGCCAGCAGGGCAGCGGGGGCGAACACCGGGGAGCTGTTTTTT; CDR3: CASRAAGANTGELFF
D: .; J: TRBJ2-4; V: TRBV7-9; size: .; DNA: TGTGCCAGCAGCGGACTAGCCAAAAACATTCAGTACTTC; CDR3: CASSGLAKNIQYF
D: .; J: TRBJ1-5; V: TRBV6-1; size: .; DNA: TGTGCCACGAGGGGGGAACTTCAGCCCCAGCATTTT; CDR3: CATRGELQPQHF
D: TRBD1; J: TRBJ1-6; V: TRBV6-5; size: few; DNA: TGTGCCAGCAGTTACGGGCAGGGGGGGTCACCCCTCCACTTT; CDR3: CASSYGQGGSPLHF
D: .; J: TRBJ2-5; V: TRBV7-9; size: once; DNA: TGTGCCAGCGGGATAAACTTGGTAGAGACCCAGTACTTC; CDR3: CASGINLVETQYF